The entry below describes one TCR beta chain. This specimen belongs to a study of blood T cell repertoires in COVID-19. In the study overall: The samples span acute and convalescent COVID-19 from the United States, Italy and Spain. PBMCs, B-cell-depleted T cells, or T cells provided the cDNA or gDNA that made up the material.

This table comes from immunoSEQ multiplex PCR, and its TCRdb copy is limited to in-frame clones, with some not included. The repertoire holds over 85,000 clones, with roughly 90% as singletons. V was clipped by 3 bases and J by 5 bases; unmatched bases: 3. The CDR3 has 14 residues. Germline loops: CDR1 LGHDT, CDR2 YNNKEL (reference sequence). The source is a man aged 55-75 years with acute or convalescent COVID-19. Material: peripheral blood. This chain links TRBV3-1 (or the pseudogene TRBV3-2) with TRBJ2-1; TRBD2 aligns across 8 bases. The CDR3 DNA reads as TGTGCCAGCAGCCACGCGGGAGGAGACAATGAGCAGTTCTTC. It codes for CASSHAGGDNEQFF.